This T cell receptor beta chain came from a study of T cell responses to AZD1222 COVID-19 vaccine. The method was immunoSEQ multiplex PCR; TCRdb's version includes in-frame clones alone and lacks a portion of them. Among 95,000 to 110,000 clones listed, around 91% were seen once. This CDR3 comprises 12 residues. V was clipped by 5 bases and J by 7 bases, with 11 bases between them. Germline V gene lookup returns CDR1 SGHTA and CDR2 FQGNSA. The sequence came from an adult in good health. The genes are TRBV7-2 and TRBJ1-1, with a weak D call TRBD1 (5 bases). The specimen was peripheral blood, collected on day 0 of AZD1222 vaccination. CDR3 region: CASSPGAVEAFF. CDR3 coding DNA: TGTGCCAGCAGCCCCGGGGCCGTTGAAGCTTTCTTT.